This T cell receptor (beta chain) comes out of a study of shared clonotypes between healthy human individuals. Study-level information: The cohort comprised a couple of women and a few men. Their ages spanned 18 to 49 years. Whole-study findings and limits: The represented genetic and exposure-history diversity was limited by the small number of donors. Clonotype sharing among the donors was expected to vary with sequencing depth.

To note about this clone: The antigen is unknown.

Running of the assay took place at deep level. Here immunoSEQ multiplex PCR was the method, and the copy in TCRdb shows in-frame clones only, minus some. The sample lists millions of clones; around nine tenths were seen once. This CDR3 has 16 amino acids. The V gene's germline CDR1 is SGHNT and CDR2 YYREEE (reference sequence). The V segment lost 0 bases and the J segment 5 bases; nucleotides outside the gene matches: 6. The clonotype was recovered from a man younger than 35 in good health. The J gene is TRBJ2-2, the V gene TRBV5-4; 8 nucleotides match TRBD1. The sequenced material came from naive CD4+ T cells sorted from blood. Subset noted: CD45RA+ positively selected. CDR3 bases: TGTGCCAGCAGCTTGGTGGCAGGGGGCGTGACCGGGGAGCTGTTTTTT. It is translated as CASSLVAGGVTGELFF.